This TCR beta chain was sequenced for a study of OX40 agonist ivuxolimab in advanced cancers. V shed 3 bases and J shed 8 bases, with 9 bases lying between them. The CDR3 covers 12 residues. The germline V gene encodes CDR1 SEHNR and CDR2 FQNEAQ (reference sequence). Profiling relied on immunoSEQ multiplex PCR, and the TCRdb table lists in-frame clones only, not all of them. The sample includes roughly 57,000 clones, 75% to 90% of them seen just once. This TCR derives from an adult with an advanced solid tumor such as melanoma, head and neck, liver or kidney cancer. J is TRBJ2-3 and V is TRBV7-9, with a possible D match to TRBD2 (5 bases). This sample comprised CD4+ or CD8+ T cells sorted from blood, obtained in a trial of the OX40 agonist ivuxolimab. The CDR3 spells CASSLGVGTQYF. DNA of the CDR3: TGTGCCAGCAGCTTGGGAGTCGGTACGCAGTATTTT.